Listed below are T cell receptor beta chains from one sample, sequenced in a study of blood T cell repertoires in COVID-19. Libraries were prepared by immunoSEQ multiplex PCR; TCRdb keeps only in-frame clonotypes and omits some of them. The sample lists fewer than 200,000 clones, around 90% seen once, with under 3% in the top ten. Specimen: peripheral blood. The source of these receptors is a woman of 80 years or more with COVID-19, enrolled during active disease. The CDR3 runs from the conserved cysteine through the conserved F or W. The order of the fields is CDR3 protein, V gene.

CDR3 protein: CASKRQGAVAAAGELFF; V gene: TRBV28
CDR3 protein: CASSLFQGGGADTQYF; V gene: TRBV27
CDR3 protein: CASSLVGQDHPSSYEQYF; V gene: TRBV5-1
CDR3 protein: CASRTRLPYGGSNQPQHF; V gene: TRBV28
CDR3 protein: CASSLGIRENTEAFF; V gene: TRBV5-8
CDR3 protein: CASSLATGTVTDTQYF; V gene: TRBV7-2
CDR3 protein: CASSPRTGEGYGYTF; V gene: TRBV27
CDR3 protein: CASSTNGQGAGQPQHF; V gene: TRBV6-2/TRBV6-3
CDR3 protein: CASSQAGTGFYEQYF; V gene: TRBV7-2
CDR3 protein: CASRRTGRGYTF; V gene: TRBV19
CDR3 protein: CATRAATGSNQPQHF; V gene: TRBV19
CDR3 protein: CASRLAGGRNEQFF; V gene: TRBV6-5
CDR3 protein: CASSSMTSYGYTF; V gene: TRBV6-6
CDR3 protein: CASSLRQGAKNIQYF; V gene: TRBV3-1/TRBV3-2
CDR3 protein: CASRYRSRSGNTIYF; V gene: TRBV25-1
CDR3 protein: CASREGTATEQYF; V gene: TRBV5-6
CDR3 protein: CASSAGGWQPQHF; V gene: TRBV19
CDR3 protein: CASSQAGGYRTEAFF; V gene: TRBV3-1/TRBV3-2
CDR3 protein: CASSPDRTYGYTF; V gene: TRBV19
CDR3 protein: CASSISGDTEAFF; V gene: TRBV19
CDR3 protein: CASSSWTAPTNEKLFF; V gene: TRBV7-2
CDR3 protein: CASSYSRQGIEKLFF; V gene: TRBV6-5
CDR3 protein: CATLNYRTGGGKLFF; V gene: TRBV2
CDR3 protein: CSVQGTGGYEQYF; V gene: TRBV29-1
CDR3 protein: CASSWTSGIGNEQFF; V gene: TRBV6-2/TRBV6-3
CDR3 protein: CASSPTSGRGNIQYF; V gene: TRBV25-1
CDR3 protein: CASSLGTGGSPLHF; V gene: TRBV7-9
CDR3 protein: CASSQDERTGNPQHF; V gene: TRBV4-1
CDR3 protein: CASRGRGNTEAFF; V gene: TRBV5-4
CDR3 protein: CASSLGGVEKLFF; V gene: TRBV7-8
CDR3 protein: CASSPGQGRGGYTF; V gene: TRBV5-4
CDR3 protein: CASSPATGIRSGNTIYF; V gene: TRBV9
CDR3 protein: CASSYSDWGNEQFF; V gene: TRBV6-6
CDR3 protein: CASSQQALGTEAFF; V gene: TRBV3-1/TRBV3-2
CDR3 protein: CASIKGQTSNQPQHF; V gene: TRBV6-6
CDR3 protein: CASSDNRAYSNQPQHF; V gene: TRBV18
CDR3 protein: CASSAGQYEKLFF; V gene: TRBV27
CDR3 protein: CASSLGGISGNTIYF; V gene: TRBV28
CDR3 protein: CASSLSVQETQYF; V gene: TRBV7-3
CDR3 protein: CASSRGQGAREQYF; V gene: TRBV7-6
CDR3 protein: CASSRGLAIWEQYF; V gene: TRBV6-2/TRBV6-3
CDR3 protein: CASSYPGGANVLTF; V gene: TRBV6-5
CDR3 protein: CASSPGTGFGYTF; V gene: TRBV18
CDR3 protein: CASSNGWLAGVGNEQFF; V gene: TRBV7-2
CDR3 protein: CASSGVSEQFF; V gene: TRBV7-9
CDR3 protein: CASSRGQLSVGHEQFF; V gene: TRBV4-3
CDR3 protein: CASSLLAGGPEDTQYF; V gene: TRBV18
CDR3 protein: CASSYFAGVGEQYF; V gene: TRBV6-2/TRBV6-3
CDR3 protein: CASSLRPGTSGDNEQFF; V gene: TRBV7-2